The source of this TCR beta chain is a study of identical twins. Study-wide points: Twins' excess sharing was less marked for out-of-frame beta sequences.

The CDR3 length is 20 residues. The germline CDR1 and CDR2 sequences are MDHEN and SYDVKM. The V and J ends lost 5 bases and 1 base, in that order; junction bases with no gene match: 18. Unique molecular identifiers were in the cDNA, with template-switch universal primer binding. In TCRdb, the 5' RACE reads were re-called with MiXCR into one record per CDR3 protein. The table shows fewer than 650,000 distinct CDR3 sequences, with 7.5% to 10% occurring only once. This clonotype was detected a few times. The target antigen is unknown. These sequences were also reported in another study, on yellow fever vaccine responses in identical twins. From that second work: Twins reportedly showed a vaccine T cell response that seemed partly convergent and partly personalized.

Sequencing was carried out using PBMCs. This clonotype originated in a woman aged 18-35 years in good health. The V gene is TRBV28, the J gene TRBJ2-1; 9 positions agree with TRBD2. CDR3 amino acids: CASSVAGTSFSLVSYNEQFF. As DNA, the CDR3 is TGTGCCAGCAGTGTAGCCGGGACTAGCTTTTCTTTGGTGTCCTACAATGAGCAGTTCTTC.